This T cell receptor beta chain was identified in a study of PD-L1 blockade in urothelial cancer. In the study overall: The researchers analyzed blood 3 weeks (second dose) and 6 weeks after treatment start. Study results and caveats: By 3 weeks, tumor-associated blood clones had expanded more in durable-benefit patients.

Points on this clone: Antigen unknown.

Germline V CDR1 and CDR2: MNHNY, SVGAGI (reference sequence). This CDR3 spans 15 amino acids. Trimming cost V 7 bases and J 0 bases, with 14 bases left between them. The time point denotes: pretreatment peripheral blood. Each patient gave between 1 and 8 samples of peripheral blood mononuclear cells, which were collected pretreatment and during treatment. In each PCR, synthetic TCR analog templates were spiked in. Clones were sequenced by immunoSEQ multiplex PCR, and TCRdb holds only the in-frame ones, with some missing. The sample yields 55,000 to 80,000 clones, about 86% seen once. The V and J genes are TRBV6-6 and TRBJ2-3; weak D call: TRBD1 (6 bases). Sequenced here: PBMCs, sampled around atezolizumab (anti-PD-L1) treatment. The receptor comes from a man between 65 and 85 years old with urothelial cancer. CDR3 residues: CASTWGHTSTDTQYF. DNA of the CDR3: TGTGCCAGCACCTGGGGGCACACAAGCACAGATACGCAGTATTTT.